This T cell receptor (beta chain) appears in the sequencing data of a study of shared clonotypes between healthy human individuals. Everyone who donated was a Caucasian adult who lived in Nashville, Tennessee. Sequencing was performed with immunoSEQ multiplex PCR; in TCRdb, only in-frame clones are kept and a portion is missing. The data show 530,000 or so clones, with 60% to 80% seen just once and approximately 13% held by the top ten. The sequenced sample consisted of PBMCs. The sequence was obtained from a woman aged 40 to 49 in good health. Some clones in this sample may be carry-over from other donors' samples.

The CDR3 sequence is CASSQSGVSSLYNEQFF. For the CDR3, the DNA is TGCGCCAGCAGTCAATCAGGGGTCAGCTCACTGTACAATGAGCAGTTCTTC. The rearrangement joins TRBV23-1 to TRBJ2-1, with a possible D match to TRBD1 (5 bases). TRBV23-1 is given ORF status, its function remaining uncertain. The CDR3 loop spans 17 amino acids. Trimming removed 0 bases at V and 4 bases at J, with 16 bases between.